These 4 T cell receptor beta chains were sequenced from one sample in a study of blood T cell repertoires in COVID-19. Assay: immunoSEQ multiplex PCR; the TCRdb copy retains only in-frame clones and omits some. The table lists more than 150,000 clones, about four fifths of them singletons, with more than 10% in the top ten. Sequencing used peripheral blood. The source is a woman of 80 years or more with COVID-19, enrolled during active disease.

J is TRBJ2-7 and V is TRBV12-3 or TRBV12-4, with 8 bases lining up with TRBD1. The CDR3 is 13 amino acids. Germline trimming cut 6 bases from V and 5 bases from J; bases unmatched to any gene: 6. For the CDR3, the DNA is TGTGCCAGCAGGGGGACAGGCGGTAACGAGCAGTACTTC. The encoded protein is CASRGTGGNEQYF.

The genes are TRBV7-2 and TRBJ1-3, with a weak D call TRBD1 (6 bases). The germline V gene has CDR1 SGHTA and CDR2 FQGNSA. CDR3 length: 16 residues. V gave up 5 bases and J gave up 3 bases, with 17 bases separating them. CDR3 DNA: TGTGCCAGCAGCCCCGGGTGGGGGGGCGGTGGAAACACCATATATTTT. This sequence encodes CASSPGWGGGGNTIYF.

V and J are TRBV5-4 and TRBJ2-3; 7 bases align to TRBD2. V dropped 0 bases and J dropped 2; count of bases not matched to a gene: 6. Germline V CDR1 and CDR2: SGHNT, YYREEE (reference sequence). The CDR3 consists of 16 residues. The CDR3 spells CASSLAASGYTDTQYF. DNA for the CDR3: TGTGCCAGCAGCTTGGCGGCTAGCGGATACACAGATACGCAGTATTTT.

The chain carries TRBV11-2 and TRBJ2-7; no clear D gene. This CDR3 comprises 15 residues. The ends were cut back, 0 bases at V and 0 bases at J, with 9 bases in the middle. The germline gives CDR1 SGHAT, CDR2 FQNNGV. CDR3 DNA sequence: TGTGCCAGCAGCTTAGAGTCCCGAGGCTCCTACGAGCAGTACTTC. This gives the protein CASSLESRGSYEQYF.